A single sample gave rise to the 2 T cell receptor beta chains below, sequenced in a study of OX40 agonist ivuxolimab in advanced cancers. Assay: immunoSEQ multiplex PCR; the TCRdb copy retains only in-frame clones and omits some. The sample yields over 80,000 clones, under 90% seen once. The source material was CD4+ or CD8+ T cells sorted from blood, sampled in a trial of the OX40 agonist ivuxolimab. The receptors were sampled from an adult with an advanced solid tumor such as melanoma, head and neck, liver or kidney cancer.

The chain combines TRBV23-1 with TRBJ2-3; weak D call: TRBD2 (5 bases). TRBV23-1 is filed as an ORF, its function uncertain. The V end was cut by 8 bases, the J end by 6 bases, with 9 bases between. The CDR3 runs 11 residues. CDR3 region: CASGRRDTQYF. The DNA of the CDR3 is TGCGCCAGCGGGCGGAGGGATACGCAGTATTTT.

This clone occurred once. V gene TRBV5-1 combines with J gene TRBJ1-2; no firm D call. CDR1 SGHRS and CDR2 YFSETQ come from the germline V gene. V lost 3 bases, J lost 8 bases, and 17 bases lay in between. The CDR3 contains 14 residues. CDR3 sequence: CASSSSHKEDGYTF. The DNA for the CDR3 is TGCGCCAGCAGCTCCTCGCACAAAGAAGACGGCTACACCTTC.